These T cell receptor beta chains were read from a single sample in a study of blood T cell repertoires in COVID-19. Profiled with immunoSEQ multiplex PCR; TCRdb holds only in-frame clones, not every one. The sample consists of about 97,000 clones, 80% to 95% of them appearing once. The sample consisted of peripheral blood. These receptor sequences come from a woman aged 50 to 60 with COVID-19, enrolled during active disease. Each CDR3 is given with its conserved first and last residue. The D gene is left open where the match is weak. Clone size is shown for a subset of rows, as once, few, many or a class of expanded clone.

J | V | size | D | DNA | CDR3
TRBJ1-4 | TRBV10-2 | NA | NA | TGCGCCAGCAGTGCTCCTAATGAAAAACTGTTTTTT | CASSAPNEKLFF
TRBJ1-1 | TRBV19 | once | NA | TGTGCCAGTACCCTGGACAGCCTCTACACTGAAGCTTTCTTT | CASTLDSLYTEAFF
TRBJ2-3 | TRBV15 | NA | NA | TGTGCCACCAGCAGAGATCGGGGGACTACAGATACGCAGTATTTT | CATSRDRGTTDTQYF
TRBJ2-7 | TRBV13 | NA | NA | TGTGCCAGCAGCTCGCTATCCTACGAGCAGTACTTC | CASSSLSYEQYF
TRBJ2-3 | TRBV6-2/TRBV6-3 | NA | NA | TGTGCCAGCAGTCTCCCCTCTTCAGTAGGGGCGAAAGATACGCAGTATTTT | CASSLPSSVGAKDTQYF
TRBJ2-7 | TRBV11-3 | NA | TRBD1 | TGTGCCAGCACCTTGTCCGGGACAGGGCCCTACGAGCAGTACTTC | CASTLSGTGPYEQYF
TRBJ1-2 | TRBV7-9 | NA | TRBD1 | TGTGCCAGCAGCACCAGGGGGCCAAAGGGAGGCTACACCTTC | CASSTRGPKGGYTF
TRBJ1-1 | TRBV19 | NA | NA | TGTGCCAGTAGCGCGGGTGCCCCCACTGAAGCTTTCTTT | CASSAGAPTEAFF
TRBJ1-6 | TRBV5-4 | NA | NA | TGTGCCAGCAGCTTAGGGGGTAGCGCCTATAATTCACCCCTCCACTTT | CASSLGGSAYNSPLHF
TRBJ1-2 | TRBV4-3 | NA | NA | TGCGCCAGCAACTCGGACAATCTAGTAGACTATGGCTACACCTTC | CASNSDNLVDYGYTF
TRBJ1-3 | TRBV27 | NA | TRBD1 | TGTGCCAGCAGTTTAAGGGGGCCTGGAAACACCATATATTTT | CASSLRGPGNTIYF
TRBJ2-1 | TRBV5-1 | NA | TRBD2 | TGCGCCTCCTCAGGGGGGCTAGCGGGGGGCCGCTACAATGAGCAGTTCTTC | CASSGGLAGGRYNEQFF
TRBJ1-3 | TRBV7-9 | NA | NA | TGTGCCAGCAGCTTAGCGGCAGTAGCCCCCACCAATTTT | CASSLAAVAPTNF
TRBJ1-3 | TRBV7-9 | NA | TRBD1 | TGTGCCAGCAGCCGTGGACAGGTTAGCTCTGGAAACACCATATATTTT | CASSRGQVSSGNTIYF
TRBJ2-5 | TRBV27 | NA | NA | TGTGCCAGCAGTTTATCGATGGTGGGGCGGTTAGGGACCCAGTACTTC | CASSLSMVGRLGTQYF
TRBJ2-5 | TRBV3-1/TRBV3-2 | once | NA | TGTGCCAGCAGCCGACCGCGGGCATACCAAGAGACCCAGTACTTC | CASSRPRAYQETQYF
TRBJ1-2 | TRBV5-4 | NA | TRBD1 | TGTGCCAGCAGCTTGGGGCGGGGACAGTACTATGGCTACACCTTC | CASSLGRGQYYGYTF
TRBJ2-2 | TRBV6-5 | NA | TRBD2 | TGTGCCAGCAGTATAGCGGGGGGCAACACCGGGGAGCTGTTTTTT | CASSIAGGNTGELFF
TRBJ1-1 | TRBV10-2 | NA | NA | TGCGCCAGCAGTGAGGCGTTACAGGGCGTGAACACTGAAGCTTTCTTT | CASSEALQGVNTEAFF
TRBJ1-3 | TRBV20-1 | NA | NA | TGCAGTGCTTTTGAGGGAAACACCATATATTTT | CSAFEGNTIYF
TRBJ2-3 | TRBV6-1 | NA | NA | TGTGCCAGCAGTGAACAGAGGGCAGATACGCAGTATTTT | CASSEQRADTQYF
TRBJ1-1 | TRBV5-1 | NA | NA | TGCGCCAGCAGCACCTTGGACAGCTTGAACACTGAAGCTTTCTTT | CASSTLDSLNTEAFF
TRBJ2-3 | TRBV3-1/TRBV3-2 | NA | TRBD2 | TGTGCCAGCAGCCAAGATAGGCGGGGGGCGTTAGATACGCAGTATTTT | CASSQDRRGALDTQYF
TRBJ1-2 | TRBV12-3/TRBV12-4 | once | TRBD1 | TGTGCCAGCAGCCCGGACAGGAACTATGGCTACACCTTC | CASSPDRNYGYTF
TRBJ1-2 | TRBV11-2 | NA | NA | TGTGCCAGCAGCTTATTCGAAGTCGGGCAGGAGGCTATTTATGGCTACACCTTC | CASSLFEVGQEAIYGYTF
TRBJ2-2 | TRBV12-5 | NA | NA | TGTGCTAGTGGTCTCCAGGGTTACTCAGACGGCGGGGAGCTGTTTTTT | CASGLQGYSDGGELFF
TRBJ1-1 | TRBV30 | NA | NA | TGTGCCTGGAGTGTAGCTGTAACTTCTGAAGCTTTCTTT | CAWSVAVTSEAFF
TRBJ2-2 | TRBV5-4 | NA | TRBD2 | TGTGCCAGCAGCCCCCTCAACGGGAGGGTCCACAGGGTAACCGGGGAGCTGTTTTTT | CASSPLNGRVHRVTGELFF